A selection of T cell receptor beta chains follows, all from one sample in a study of T cell changes during pregnancy in multiple sclerosis. Some clones are missing from TCRdb's copy, which holds only in-frame ones; the method was immunoSEQ multiplex PCR. The sample records approximately 100,000 clones, 91% being singletons. Here the sequenced sample was peripheral blood, taken before pregnancy. The receptors stem from a female donor with multiple sclerosis, enrolled in a pregnancy study. The CDR3 runs from the conserved cysteine through the conserved F or W. D genes are given only for firm matches. Expanded clones are given a class, and other clones once, few, many or no size at all.

>12|.|TRBJ2-7|TRBV7-2|.
CASSLDSFEQYF
TGTGCCAGCAGCTTAGACAGCTTCGAGCAGTACTTC
>15|.|TRBJ2-3|TRBV16|TRBD1
CASSQPQGGTDTQYF
TGTGCCAGCAGCCAACCGCAGGGGGGCACAGATACGCAGTATTTT
>14|.|TRBJ2-3|TRBV11-2|.
CASSPGGLTDTQYF
TGTGCCAGCAGCCCCGGTGGACTCACAGATACGCAGTATTTT
>15|once|TRBJ1-4|TRBV19|TRBD1
CASSMLTGGNEKLFF
TGTGCCAGTAGTATGCTGACAGGGGGGAATGAAAAACTGTTTTTT
>12|.|TRBJ2-3|TRBV5-6|.
CASSLWREAQYF
TGTGCCAGCAGCTTGTGGCGGGAAGCGCAGTATTTT
>11|.|TRBJ2-1|TRBV20-1|.
CSARGLHEQFF
TGCAGTGCTAGGGGACTCCATGAGCAGTTCTTC
>15|.|TRBJ2-2|TRBV5-4|TRBD2
CASSLSGRATGELFF
TGTGCCAGCAGCCTTAGCGGGAGGGCCACCGGGGAGCTGTTTTTT
>15|.|TRBJ1-2|TRBV19|.
CASSALRGKGVGYTF
TGTGCCAGTAGTGCCCTTCGGGGGAAAGGCGTCGGCTACACCTTC
>13|.|TRBJ1-1|TRBV21-1|.
CASTLIRNTEAFF
TGTGCCAGCACCTTAATTAGGAACACTGAAGCTTTCTTT
>14|.|TRBJ1-2|TRBV5-4|.
CASSLDRVGYGYTF
TGTGCCAGCAGCTTGGACAGGGTAGGCTATGGCTACACCTTC
>15|.|TRBJ2-5|TRBV5-1|TRBD2
CASSFSGGYRETQYF
TGCGCCAGCAGCTTTAGCGGGGGGTACCGAGAGACCCAGTACTTC
>15|.|TRBJ1-1|TRBV2|TRBD1
CASSESTGEGLGTFF
TGTGCCAGCAGTGAATCCACAGGGGAAGGCCTTGGGACTTTCTTT
>15|.|TRBJ1-6|TRBV2|.
CASSDTSSYNSPLHF
TGTGCCAGCAGTGATACCAGCTCCTATAATTCACCCCTCCACTTT
>16|.|TRBJ2-7|TRBV5-1|.
CASSPTDGTRAYEQYF
TGCGCCAGCAGCCCTACCGACGGAACTAGGGCCTACGAGCAGTACTTC
>11|.|TRBJ2-7|TRBV25-1|.
CASSEYNEQYF
TGTGCCAGCAGTGAATACAACGAGCAGTACTTC